A single sample gave rise to the 12 T cell receptor beta chains below, sequenced in a study of beta chain features in type 1 diabetes. Whole-study results and caveats: Researchers report that Type 1 diabetes patients had moderately but significantly shorter TCRB CDR3s across all four CD4+ subsets.

TCRB transcripts that were expressed got sequenced, as all of the isolated RNA had been reverse transcribed. Clones were sequenced by immunoSEQ multiplex PCR, and TCRdb holds only the in-frame ones, with some missing. The sample holds 640,000 or so clones, over 11% seen once. These TCRs' antigens remain unknown. The sequenced sample consisted of naive CD4+ T cells from blood. The receptor set was obtained from a man aged 18 to 30 with type 1 diabetes.

The chain couples TRBV30 to TRBJ2-1; D gene unclear. There are 11 residues in the CDR3. CDR1 and CDR2 from the germline V gene are GTSNPN and SVGIG (reference sequence). The V end was cut by 5 bases, the J end by 9 bases, with 11 bases between. CDR3 sequence: CAWGFLGEQFF. In nucleotides, the CDR3 is TGTGCCTGGGGGTTTTTGGGTGAGCAGTTCTTC.

This clone was seen a handful of times. The rearrangement joins TRBV15 to TRBJ1-6, with 8 positions matching TRBD1. CDR1 is LNHNV and CDR2 is YYDKDF in the germline V gene (reference sequence). The V and J ends lost 5 bases and 15 bases, in that order; junction bases with no gene match: 9. CDR3 length: 13 residues. The CDR3 reads CATSPRTGIGLHF. DNA of the CDR3: TGTGCCACCAGCCCGCGGACAGGGATAGGCCTCCACTTT.

This chain links TRBV7-2 with TRBJ2-5; tentative D call: TRBD2 (6 bases). V gave up 5 bases and J gave up 9 bases, with 16 bases separating them. Germline loops: CDR1 SGHTA, CDR2 FQGNSA. CDR3 length: 13 residues. Here the CDR3 reads CASSPPSEWAQYF. The CDR3 coding sequence is TGTGCCAGCAGCCCTCCTAGCGAGTGGGCCCAGTACTTC.

The sample holds a few counts of this clone. The chain has TRBV29-1 and TRBJ2-5; 9 bases are a match to TRBD2. The germline CDR1 and CDR2 sequences are SQVTM and ANQGSEA. This CDR3 region has 14 residues. The ends lost 6 bases at V and 5 bases at J; junction bases unmatched: 10. The CDR3 is CSVTGAGGRETQYF. The CDR3 nucleotides are TGCAGCGTCACGGGAGCGGGGGGCCGGGAGACCCAGTACTTC.

This clone has more than one count but fewer than ten. The chain carries TRBV4-1 and TRBJ2-3, with no clear D. The V end lost 2 bases, the J end lost 2 bases, and 11 bases lay between the germline ends. The germline gives CDR1 MGHRA, CDR2 YSYEKL. This CDR3 spans 15 amino acids. As DNA, the CDR3 is TGCGCCAGCAGCCAACGACACCAACACACAGATACGCAGTATTTT. Translation: CASSQRHQHTDTQYF.

The V gene is TRBV30, the J gene TRBJ2-7; no definite D call. This CDR3 has 15 residues. Germline CDR1 reads GTSNPN; CDR2 reads SVGIG (reference sequence). With 1 base removed from V and 0 bases from J, the gap between germline ends came to 13 bases. For the CDR3, the DNA is TGTGCCTGGAGTGGTCAAGAATCCAGCTCCTACGAGCAGTACTTC. It yields the protein CAWSGQESSSYEQYF.

The chain employs TRBV5-1 and TRBJ1-2; no definite D call. Germline values: CDR1 SGHRS, CDR2 YFSETQ. The CDR3 loop spans 14 amino acids. The ends were cut back, 1 base at V and 4 bases at J, with 11 bases in the middle. The CDR3 region is CASSLREEGYGYTF. CDR3 DNA: TGCGCCAGCAGCTTGAGGGAGGAGGGCTATGGCTACACCTTC.

The count of this clone is one. V gene TRBV19 combines with J gene TRBJ1-2; weak D call: TRBD1 (5 bases). The V end lost 4 bases, the J end lost 5 bases, and 11 bases lay between the germline ends. Germline CDR1 and CDR2: LNHDA and SQIVND (reference sequence). The CDR3 length is 13 residues. CDR3 sequence (DNA): TGTGCCAGTAGTAAGACAGCGCCGTATGGCTACACCTTC. Translating gives CASSKTAPYGYTF.

This clone appeared a few times. The chain links TRBV2 to TRBJ1-2; 9 nucleotides align to TRBD1. This CDR3 has 14 residues. V lost 6 bases, J lost 2 bases, and 4 bases stayed unmatched. The germline V gene has CDR1 SNHLY and CDR2 FYNNEI. The CDR3 DNA sequence: TGTGCCAGCAGGGCCACAGGGGGCAACTATGGCTACACCTTC. It encodes CASRATGGNYGYTF.

The chain uses TRBV30 and TRBJ2-3; no firm D call. Trimming stripped 7 bases from V and 2 bases from J, with 13 bases between. Germline loops: CDR1 GTSNPN, CDR2 SVGIG (reference sequence). The CDR3 has 13 residues. For the CDR3, the DNA is TGTGCCTTAGGAAGACATTCCACAGATACGCAGTATTTT. Translation gives CALGRHSTDTQYF.

V and J are TRBV23-1 and TRBJ1-3; D is unresolved. TRBV23-1 counts as an open reading frame of uncertain function. V shed 7 bases and J shed 1 base, with 8 bases lying between them. This CDR3 has 13 amino acids. The CDR3 nucleotides read TGCGCCAGCACTCCCCGATCTGGAAACACCATATATTTT. This gives the protein CASTPRSGNTIYF.

This clone has only a few counts. This sequence joins TRBV18 and TRBJ2-7; 10 bases map to TRBD1. Trimming at V came to 4 bases and at J to 7 bases, leaving 10 bases not matched to a gene. CDR1 KGHSH and CDR2 LQKENI come from the germline V gene. There are 15 residues in the CDR3. Here the CDR3 DNA reads TGTGCCAGCTCACAAGGGACAGGGGATTTGGGGGAGCAGTACTTC. Translating gives CASSQGTGDLGEQYF.